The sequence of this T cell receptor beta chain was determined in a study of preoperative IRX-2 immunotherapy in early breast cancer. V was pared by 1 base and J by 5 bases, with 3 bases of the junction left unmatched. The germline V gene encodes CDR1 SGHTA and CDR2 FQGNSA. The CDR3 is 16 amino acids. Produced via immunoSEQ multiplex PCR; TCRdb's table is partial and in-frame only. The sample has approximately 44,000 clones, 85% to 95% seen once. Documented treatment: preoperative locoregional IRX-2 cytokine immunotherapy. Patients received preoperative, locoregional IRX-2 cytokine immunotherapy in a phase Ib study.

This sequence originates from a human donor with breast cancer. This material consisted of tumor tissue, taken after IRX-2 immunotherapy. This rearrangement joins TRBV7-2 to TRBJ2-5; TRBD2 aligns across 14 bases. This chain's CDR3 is CASSLGLAGGLETQYF. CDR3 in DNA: TGTGCCAGCAGCTTAGGACTAGCGGGGGGGTTGGAGACCCAGTACTTC.